The rows below give T cell receptor beta chains drawn from one sample of a study of response to subunit inactivated influenza vaccine. TCRdb itself ran the RT-PCR reads through MiXCR, one entry per CDR3 protein. The table lists some 570,000 distinct CDR3 sequences, over 9% of them singletons. In addition, the sample was reused for a study of T cells expressing NK-cell markers.

The sample here was PBMCs from blood, taken on the day of vaccination. The source is a man between 45 and 60 years old who received an inactivated influenza vaccine. Both conserved end residues are trimmed from each CDR3. D genes are given only for firm matches.

J gene	CDR3 length	V gene	D gene	CDR3 protein
TRBJ2-1	14	TRBV3-1	NA	ASSPQPGLALNEQF
TRBJ2-7	13	TRBV7-2	NA	ASSLMGLRSYEQY
TRBJ2-1	13	TRBV7-2	TRBD2	ASSLGGRAGNEQF
TRBJ1-6	15	TRBV7-6	NA	ASSLEGGRGGNSPLH
TRBJ1-2	11	TRBV5-1	NA	ASSHVRTTGYT
TRBJ2-3	13	TRBV7-2	TRBD1	ASSLRQGDTDTQY
TRBJ2-5	14	TRBV5-1	TRBD2	ASSLQTSGGQETQY
TRBJ2-3	11	TRBV5-1	TRBD1	ASSLGDSFLQY
TRBJ2-5	14	TRBV15	TRBD1	ATSRAPTTGQETQY
TRBJ2-5	13	TRBV12-3/TRBV12-4	NA	ASSLGGVFQETQY
TRBJ2-1	16	TRBV28	TRBD2	ASSLQLAGGLSYNEQF
TRBJ2-1	12	TRBV12-3/TRBV12-4	NA	ASSLRLGLNEQF
TRBJ2-6	14	TRBV4-2	NA	ASSQEKVGRANVLT
TRBJ1-5	13	TRBV25-1	TRBD1	ASSPSDRGHQPQH
TRBJ2-2	13	TRBV13	NA	ASSFRRGKIGELF
TRBJ1-5	12	TRBV5-1	NA	ASSSDVSNQPQH
TRBJ2-2	13	TRBV12-3/TRBV12-4	NA	ASSSGVLSLGELF
TRBJ2-4	11	TRBV20-1	NA	SATGGGGNIQY
TRBJ2-7	14	TRBV3-1	TRBD1	ASSQVKGAVSYEQY
TRBJ2-5	9	TRBV7-2	NA	ASSIQETQY
TRBJ2-5	13	TRBV11-3	NA	ASSPGAGAQETQY
TRBJ2-7	14	TRBV24-1	NA	ATSDRNTGPGYEQY
TRBJ2-3	11	TRBV7-9	NA	ASSVKGTDTQY
TRBJ2-1	12	TRBV6-5	NA	ASSYSVRYNEQF
TRBJ1-5	12	TRBV5-6	NA	ASSFWGSNQPQH
TRBJ2-5	11	TRBV4-3	TRBD1	ASSQEQGATQY
TRBJ2-1	10	TRBV7-9	NA	ASGRIGYEQF
TRBJ2-2	14	TRBV19	TRBD1	ASSPRDRGRIGELF
TRBJ1-5	13	TRBV12-3/TRBV12-4	NA	ASSLGGHSNQPQH
TRBJ2-7	14	TRBV7-9	NA	ASSPIDTLGGIEQY
TRBJ2-7	12	TRBV27	TRBD2	ASSPLAGATEQY
TRBJ1-1	12	TRBV6-1	NA	ASTLSRLNTEAF
TRBJ2-7	11	TRBV20-1	TRBD2	SAIAGVKYEQY
TRBJ1-1	10	TRBV5-1	TRBD1	ASNGQGTEAF
TRBJ2-1	13	TRBV5-1	TRBD2	ASAEQGLGPNEQF
TRBJ2-7	14	TRBV28	NA	ASSPSRGQGGYEQY
TRBJ2-7	10	TRBV25-1	TRBD2	ASRAGGHEQY
TRBJ1-5	13	TRBV12-3/TRBV12-4	NA	ASSLRWDKGQPQH
TRBJ2-5	13	TRBV12-3/TRBV12-4	TRBD2	ASSFLREAQETQY
TRBJ2-1	10	TRBV20-1	NA	SASETANEQF
TRBJ1-3	12	TRBV12-3/TRBV12-4	NA	ASTRTSAGNTIY
TRBJ2-2	14	TRBV10-3	NA	AISEVGQGNTGELF
TRBJ2-7	12	TRBV6-1	TRBD1	ASTRQGGTYEQY
TRBJ1-1	12	TRBV20-1	NA	SAREGTKNTEAF
TRBJ2-3	12	TRBV12-3/TRBV12-4	NA	ASRAGASTDTQY
TRBJ2-7	13	TRBV20-1	TRBD1	SASHLPGQSYEQY
TRBJ2-1	13	TRBV7-2	TRBD2	ASSFGGGGYNEQF
TRBJ2-7	15	TRBV19	NA	ASSNIWGSGNSYEQY